The 10 T cell receptor beta chains below were found in one sample sequenced in a study of blood T cell repertoires in COVID-19. Sequencing used immunoSEQ multiplex PCR; TCRdb keeps in-frame clones, though not all of them. The sample holds some 150,000 clones, just over 85% seen once. The sequencing input was peripheral blood. These receptors were taken from a woman aged 55-69 years with acute or convalescent COVID-19.

The chain links TRBV6-5 to TRBJ1-4, with TRBD1 matching 8 bases. There are 16 residues in the CDR3. Per the germline V gene, CDR1 is MNHEY and CDR2 is SVGAGI. J gave up 4 bases and V 4 bases, and 8 bases lay outside the gene matches. CDR3 in amino acids: CASSSRTGLNNEKLFF. Here the CDR3 DNA reads TGTGCCAGCAGTTCAAGGACAGGGCTAAATAATGAAAAACTGTTTTTT.

V is TRBV6-6 and J is TRBJ2-1, with 11 bases matching TRBD2. Germline V CDR1 and CDR2: MNHNY, SVGAGI (reference sequence). This CDR3 has 14 residues. Germline trimming cut 7 bases from V and 8 bases from J; bases unmatched to any gene: 7. Here the CDR3 DNA reads TGTGCCAGCACCGTAGCGGGGGGGCTCTATGAGCAGTTCTTC. Translated: CASTVAGGLYEQFF.

A few counts support this clone. This chain uses TRBV7-9 with TRBJ1-2; 7 bases line up with TRBD1. The CDR3 runs 16 residues. Trimming took 3 bases from V and 8 from J; bases not matched to a gene: 15. Germline CDR1 reads SEHNR; CDR2 reads FQNEAQ (reference sequence). The CDR3 DNA reads as TGTGCCAGCAGCTTCAACTCGCCAAGACAGGGAGGCGGCTACACCTTC. Translated, it gives CASSFNSPRQGGGYTF.

The chain carries TRBV28 and TRBJ2-3; the D gene is possibly TRBD2 (7 bases). V dropped 2 bases and J dropped 1 base, with 13 bases sitting between them. Per germline, CDR1 MDHEN and CDR2 SYDVKM. The length of the CDR3 is 16 residues. CDR3 coding DNA: TGTGCCAGCAGTTTAGGGGGGGGGCTAGGCACAGATACGCAGTATTTT. As protein: CASSLGGGLGTDTQYF.

The V call is TRBV5-6, the J call TRBJ2-3; 8 nucleotides align to TRBD1. The CDR3 runs 15 residues. The ends lost 4 bases at V and 4 bases at J; junction bases unmatched: 8. Germline V gene sequence: CDR1 SGHDT, CDR2 YYEEEE. The CDR3 loop is CASSGRGRRPDTQYF. As DNA, the CDR3 is TGTGCCAGCAGCGGCAGGGGGCGCCGCCCAGATACGCAGTATTTT.

The chain links TRBV7-9 to TRBJ2-3; TRBD2 agrees at 12 bases. V gave up 5 bases and J gave up 4 bases; unmatched junction bases: 4. The CDR3 covers 15 residues. Germline CDR1 reads SEHNR; CDR2 reads FQNEAQ (reference sequence). The CDR3 nucleotides are TGTGCCAGCAGCCCAACTAGCGGGGGGCCAGATACGCAGTATTTT. This sequence encodes CASSPTSGGPDTQYF.

The CDR3, as DNA: TGTGCCTGGACGCAGAGGGCTAGCGGGGGGAGGTACGAGCAGTACTTC. This gives the protein CAWTQRASGGRYEQYF. The chain employs TRBV30 and TRBJ2-7; 11 bases fit TRBD2. The CDR3 runs to 16 residues. V gave up 4 bases and J gave up 4 bases; unmatched junction bases: 12. The germline CDR1 and CDR2 sequences are GTSNPN and SVGIG (reference sequence). The full variable domain, its missing parts supplied by reference TRBV30 and TRBJ2-7, is SQTIHQWPATLVQPVGSPLSLECTVEGTSNPNLYWYRQAAGRGLQLLFYSVGIGQISSEVPQNLSASRPQDRQFILSSKKLLLSDSGFYLCAWTQRASGGRYEQYFGPGTRLTVT.

This clone appeared a few times. The sample carries other DNA sequences with the same CDR3. The chain is built from TRBV5-1 and TRBJ2-7; tentative D call: TRBD2 (5 bases). Germline-derived CDR1 and CDR2 are SGHRS and YFSETQ. The V end was cut by 0 bases, the J end by 7 bases, with 14 bases between. The CDR3 is made up of 14 amino acids. The CDR3 reads CASSLERIPGEQYF. The DNA for the CDR3 is TGCGCCAGCAGCTTGGAGAGGATTCCGGGGGAGCAGTACTTC.

The sample holds a few counts of this clone. In nucleotides, the CDR3 is TGTGCCAGCAGCGTGGAGGGGACAGGGTACAATTCACCCCTCCACTTT. Protein sequence: CASSVEGTGYNSPLHF. The genes are TRBV9 and TRBJ1-6; 9 nucleotides line up with TRBD1. The CDR3 loop spans 16 amino acids. Germline loops: CDR1 SGDLS, CDR2 YYNGEE. V trimming: 2 bases; J trimming: 7 bases; junction bases outside the gene matches: 7.

The V and J genes are TRBV10-2 and TRBJ2-5, with a weak D call TRBD2 (6 bases). Germline loops: CDR1 WSHSY, CDR2 SAAADI. The CDR3 has 13 residues. V lost 3 bases and J 4 bases, leaving 9 bases between the germline ends. The CDR3 loop is CASSDPSVETQYF. CDR3 in DNA: TGCGCCAGCAGTGATCCTAGCGTAGAGACCCAGTACTTC.